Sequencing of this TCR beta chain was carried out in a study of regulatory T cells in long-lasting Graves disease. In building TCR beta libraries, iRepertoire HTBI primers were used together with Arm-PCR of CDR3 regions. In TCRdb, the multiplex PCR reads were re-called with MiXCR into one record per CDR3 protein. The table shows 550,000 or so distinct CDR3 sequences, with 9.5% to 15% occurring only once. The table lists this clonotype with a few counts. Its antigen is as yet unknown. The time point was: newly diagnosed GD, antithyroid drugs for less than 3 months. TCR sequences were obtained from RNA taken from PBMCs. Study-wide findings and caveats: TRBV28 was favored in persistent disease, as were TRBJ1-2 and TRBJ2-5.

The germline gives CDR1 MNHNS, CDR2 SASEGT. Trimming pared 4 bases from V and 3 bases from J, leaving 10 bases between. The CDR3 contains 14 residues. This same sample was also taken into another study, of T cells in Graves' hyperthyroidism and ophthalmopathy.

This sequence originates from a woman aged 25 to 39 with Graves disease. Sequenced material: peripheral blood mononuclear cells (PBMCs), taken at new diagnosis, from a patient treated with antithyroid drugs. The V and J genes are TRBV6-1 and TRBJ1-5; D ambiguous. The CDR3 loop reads CASSGPEANQPQHF. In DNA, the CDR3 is TGTGCCAGCAGTGGACCGGAGGCCAATCAGCCCCAGCATTTT.